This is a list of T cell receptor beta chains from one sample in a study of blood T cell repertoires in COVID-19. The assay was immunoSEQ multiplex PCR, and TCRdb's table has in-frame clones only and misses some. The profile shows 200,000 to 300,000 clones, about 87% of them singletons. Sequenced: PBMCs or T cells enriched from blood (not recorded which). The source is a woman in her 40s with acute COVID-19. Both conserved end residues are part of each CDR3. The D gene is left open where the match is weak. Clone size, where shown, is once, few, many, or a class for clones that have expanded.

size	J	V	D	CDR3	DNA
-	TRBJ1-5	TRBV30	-	CAWSAAGFSNQPQHF	TGTGCCTGGAGCGCCGCAGGGTTTAGCAATCAGCCCCAGCATTTT
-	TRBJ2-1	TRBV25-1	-	CASSGTIPLVLMNEQFF	TGTGCCAGCAGCGGCACTATACCACTAGTTTTGATGAATGAGCAGTTCTTC
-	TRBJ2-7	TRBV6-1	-	CASSEVVTTSSYEQYF	TGTGCCAGCAGTGAAGTTGTGACAACCAGCTCCTACGAGCAGTACTTC
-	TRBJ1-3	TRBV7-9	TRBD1	CATPGGSGNTIYF	TGTGCCACCCCAGGGGGCTCTGGAAACACCATATATTTT
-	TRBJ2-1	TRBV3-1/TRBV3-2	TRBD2	CASTQAGSSYNEQFF	TGTGCCAGCACCCAAGCGGGGAGCTCCTACAATGAGCAGTTCTTC
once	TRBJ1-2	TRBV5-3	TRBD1	CARSDDRAGYTF	TGTGCCAGAAGCGATGACAGGGCTGGCTACACCTTC
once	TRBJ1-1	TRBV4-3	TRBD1	CASSPRTGGMNTEAFF	TGCGCCAGCAGCCCCCGGACAGGGGGGATGAACACTGAAGCTTTCTTT
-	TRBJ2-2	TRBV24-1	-	CATSDLGEGAGELFF	TGTGCCACCAGTGATTTGGGTGAAGGGGCCGGGGAGCTGTTTTTT
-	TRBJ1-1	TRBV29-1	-	CSVEDGPGHQNTEAFF	TGCAGCGTTGAAGACGGGCCGGGACACCAGAACACTGAAGCTTTCTTT
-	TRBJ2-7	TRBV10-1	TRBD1	CASSETGQGAYEQYF	TGCGCCAGCAGTGAGACGGGACAGGGGGCCTACGAGCAGTACTTC
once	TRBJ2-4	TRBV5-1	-	CASSPQTRLAKNIQYF	TGCGCCAGCAGCCCACAGACACGTCTAGCCAAAAACATTCAGTACTTC
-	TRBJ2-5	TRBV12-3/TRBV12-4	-	CASSSGFEETQYF	TGTGCCAGCAGTTCAGGGTTCGAGGAGACCCAGTACTTC
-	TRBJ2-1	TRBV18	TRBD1	CASSPRGGEYNEQFF	TGTGCCAGCTCACCGCGAGGGGGCGAGTACAATGAGCAGTTCTTC
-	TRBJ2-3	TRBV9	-	CASSSEGGRTDTQYF	TGTGCCAGCAGCTCGGAGGGCGGACGCACAGATACGCAGTATTTT
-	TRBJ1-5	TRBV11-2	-	CASSVESNQPQHF	TGTGCCAGCTCAGTGGAGAGCAATCAGCCCCAGCATTTT
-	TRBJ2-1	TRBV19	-	CASTPDRSGAYNEQFF	TGTGCCAGTACCCCCGATCGCTCGGGTGCCTACAATGAGCAGTTCTTC
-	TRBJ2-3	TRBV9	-	CASSAGHGRATDTQYF	TGTGCCAGCAGCGCAGGACACGGGAGAGCCACAGATACGCAGTATTTT
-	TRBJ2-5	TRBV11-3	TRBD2	CASSFVAGLQETQYF	TGTGCCAGCAGCTTTGTAGCGGGACTCCAAGAGACCCAGTACTTC
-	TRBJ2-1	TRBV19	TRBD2	CASSRGLAGGHEQFF	TGTGCCAGTAGTAGGGGACTAGCGGGAGGTCATGAGCAGTTCTTC
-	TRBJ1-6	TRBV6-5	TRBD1	CASTPGQGNSPLHF	TGTGCCAGTACACCGGGACAGGGAAATTCACCCCTCCACTTT
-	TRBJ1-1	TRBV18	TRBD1	CASSLWDRDTEAFF	TGTGCCAGCTCACTCTGGGACAGGGACACTGAAGCTTTCTTT
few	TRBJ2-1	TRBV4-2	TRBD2	CASSQDRASGRAEQFF	TGTGCCAGCAGCCAAGATAGGGCTAGCGGGAGGGCTGAGCAGTTCTTC